This entry describes one T cell receptor (beta chain). Its specificity is not known. No infections or other immune events were documented during collection. V shed 5 bases and J 7 bases; nucleotides not matched to a gene: 8. Per germline, CDR1 SGHTA and CDR2 FQGNSA. The CDR3 spans 14 residues. TCRdb's copy holds only in-frame clones and misses some; the assay was immunoSEQ multiplex PCR. The profile shows 100,000 to 150,000 clones, more than 75% of them singletons. The sample belongs to a study of identifying expanded T cells in peripheral blood. Study outcomes and limitations: Roughly 1.2 clones differed between technical replicates, versus roughly 16 and 20 over time. Clone count variance between approximately two-week samples rose with total template count.

This sequence joins TRBV7-2 and TRBJ2-3, with 8 nucleotides matching TRBD1. The source material was blood. This sequence was found in a person aged 18 to 75 in good health. The CDR3 sequence: CASSAIQGVNTQYF. CDR3 nucleotide sequence: TGTGCCAGCAGCGCAATACAGGGGGTGAATACGCAGTATTTT.